This passage covers 14 T cell receptor beta chains from one sample sequenced in a study of blood T cell repertoires in COVID-19. Profiling relied on immunoSEQ multiplex PCR, and the TCRdb table lists in-frame clones only, not all of them. Among around 99,000 clones listed, more than 65% were seen once. Specimen: peripheral blood. The receptors were gathered from a woman of 80 years or more with active or convalescent COVID-19.

The chain links TRBV28 to TRBJ2-6, with 10 bases fitting TRBD2. CDR1 and CDR2 from the germline V gene are MDHEN and SYDVKM. This CDR3 has 20 residues. V shed 3 bases and J 4 bases; nucleotides not matched to a gene: 15. CDR3 amino acids: CASSFQTSGTRSWGANVLTF. CDR3 coding DNA: TGTGCCAGCAGTTTCCAAACTAGCGGGACCCGAAGCTGGGGGGCCAACGTCCTGACTTTC.

The rearrangement joins TRBV6-5 to TRBJ2-1; D may be TRBD2 (5 bases). The CDR3 covers 14 residues. Trimming shortened V by 8 bases and J by 1 base, and 12 bases separated the two germline ends. Germline V gene lookup returns CDR1 MNHEY and CDR2 SVGAGI. The CDR3 protein is CASPTSGSYNEQFF. In nucleotides, the CDR3 is TGTGCCAGCCCCACTAGTGGTTCCTACAATGAGCAGTTCTTC.

The CDR3 spells CASSLGGVDQPQHF. CDR3 sequence (DNA): TGTGCCAGCAGCTTGGGGGGAGTTGATCAGCCCCAGCATTTT. The chain couples TRBV7-2 to TRBJ1-5, with D possibly TRBD1 on 5 matching bases. Germline-derived CDR1 and CDR2 are SGHTA and FQGNSA. The CDR3 is made up of 14 amino acids. With 3 bases removed from V and 5 bases from J, the gap between germline ends came to 11 bases. The full variable domain, with the rest looked up from reference TRBV7-2 and TRBJ1-5, is GAGVSQSPSNKVTEKGKDVELRCDPISGHTALYWYRQSLGQGLEFLIYFQGNSAPDKSGLPSDRFSAERTGGSVSTLTIQRTQQEDSAVYLCASSLGGVDQPQHFGDGTRLSIL.

The chain recombines TRBV7-7 with TRBJ2-5; weak D call: TRBD1 (5 bases). CDR1 and CDR2 from the germline V gene are SSHAT and FNYEAQ (reference sequence). The CDR3 runs 15 residues. V was shortened by 5 bases and J by 2 bases, with 15 bases between the two germline ends. CDR3 nucleotides: TGTGCCAGCAGCCCAACGTTGGGGCGGCAAGAGACCCAGTACTTC. This sequence encodes CASSPTLGRQETQYF.

The rearrangement joins TRBV11-3 to TRBJ2-1; 9 nucleotides match TRBD1. V was pared by 3 bases and J by 9 bases, with 9 bases of the junction left unmatched. Germline CDR1 is SGHNT and CDR2 is YENEEA. The CDR3 consists of 15 residues. CDR3 residues: CASSLGQGFSGEQFF. DNA of the CDR3: TGTGCCAGCAGCTTGGGACAGGGATTTTCGGGTGAGCAGTTCTTC.

V usage is TRBV29-1 and J usage is TRBJ2-3; 8 positions match TRBD2. Germline V gives CDR1 SQVTM, CDR2 ANQGSEA. With V trimmed by 4 bases and J by 6 bases, 6 bases remained unmatched. The CDR3 length is 13 residues. The CDR3 loop is CSVVRTSRDTQYF. CDR3 DNA: TGCAGCGTTGTCCGGACTAGCAGGGATACGCAGTATTTT.

The chain joins TRBV9 to TRBJ2-7; 7 nucleotides align to TRBD2. J lost 3 bases, V lost 2 bases, and 5 bases had no gene match. The V gene's germline CDR1 is SGDLS and CDR2 YYNGEE. This CDR3 has 14 amino acids. CDR3 sequence: CASSVGGSNYEQYF. CDR3 DNA sequence: TGTGCCAGCAGCGTCGGCGGGAGTAACTACGAGCAGTACTTC.

CDR3 DNA sequence: TGTGCCAGTAGTATAACCGGGACTCGTACCTACGAGCAGTACTTC. This gives the protein CASSITGTRTYEQYF. This chain connects TRBV19 to TRBJ2-7, with D possibly matching TRBD2 (6 bases). This CDR3 comprises 15 residues. Germline V gives CDR1 LNHDA, CDR2 SQIVND (reference sequence). Trimming shortened V by 2 bases and J by 2 bases, and 13 bases separated the two germline ends. Filled out from reference TRBV19 and TRBJ2-7, the complete variable domain reads DGGITQSPKYLFRKEGQNVTLSCEQNLNHDAMYWYRQDPGQGLRLIYYSQIVNDFQKGDIAEGYSVSREKKESFPLTVTSAQKNPTAFYLCASSITGTRTYEQYFGPGTRLTVT.

The V call is TRBV30, the J call TRBJ2-6; 7 nucleotides align to TRBD2. Germline V gene lookup returns CDR1 GTSNPN and CDR2 SVGIG (reference sequence). The V and J ends lost 0 bases and 2 bases, in that order; junction bases with no gene match: 4. CDR3 length: 16 amino acids. The CDR3 sequence is CAWSVLGGAGANVLTF. The CDR3 nucleotides read TGTGCCTGGAGTGTACTGGGGGGGGCTGGGGCCAACGTCCTGACTTTC.

J is TRBJ1-2 and V is TRBV14; TRBD1 matches 11 bases. The CDR3 runs to 15 residues. The germline V gene encodes CDR1 SGHDN and CDR2 FVKESK. Losses at the gene ends were 1 base for V and 6 bases for J; bases not matched to a gene: 4. The CDR3 spells CASSQGGTGGHGYTF. CDR3 DNA: TGTGCCAGCAGCCAAGGCGGGACAGGGGGACATGGCTACACCTTC.

The J gene is TRBJ1-2, the V gene TRBV6-5, with D perhaps TRBD1 (6 bases). CDR3 length: 15 residues. Trimming left V 1 base short and J 6 bases short, with 15 bases between. Germline values: CDR1 MNHEY, CDR2 SVGAGI. CDR3 bases: TGTGCCAGCAGTTACTACTCAACAGGGATTGATGGCTACACCTTC. This sequence encodes CASSYYSTGIDGYTF.

The chain links TRBV19 to TRBJ1-1; D is unresolved. CDR1 and CDR2 from the germline V gene are LNHDA and SQIVND (reference sequence). CDR3 length: 14 amino acids. V was pared by 2 bases and J by 1 base, with 8 bases between. For the CDR3, the DNA is TGTGCCAGTAGTATATTCGACTGGAACACTGAAGCTTTCTTT. Its translation is CASSIFDWNTEAFF.

The rearrangement joins TRBV27 to TRBJ1-3; D may be TRBD1 (5 bases). V shed 5 bases and J shed 3 bases, with 14 bases lying between them. CDR1 and CDR2 (germline): MNHEY, SMNVEV (reference sequence). The CDR3 has 15 amino acids. The CDR3 bases are TGTGCCAGCAGTGAGACCAGACAGAGTGGAAACACCATATATTTT. Its translation: CASSETRQSGNTIYF.

V is TRBV7-2 and J is TRBJ2-3, with 9 bases matching TRBD2. CDR1 is SGHTA, CDR2 FQGNSA, per germline. The CDR3 loop spans 16 amino acids. The V and J ends lost 5 bases and 2 bases, in that order; junction bases with no gene match: 8. CDR3 nucleotides: TGTGCCAGCAGCACGAGCGGGGGGCGAAACACAGATACGCAGTATTTT. As protein: CASSTSGGRNTDTQYF.